This T cell receptor beta chain was found in a study of lymphopenia after photon versus proton radiotherapy. Sequencing used immunoSEQ multiplex PCR; TCRdb keeps in-frame clones, though not all of them. This repertoire shows about 83,000 clones, 65% to 85% found once; its top ten account for over 1.1%. This TCR was recovered from a man between 60 and 75 years old with pancreatic cancer. Sequenced material: peripheral blood, taken from a patient treated with proton-based radiotherapy.

This CDR3 is CASSQGQGLTYEQYF. The CDR3 DNA reads TGTGCCAGCAGCCAGGGACAGGGCTTAACCTACGAGCAGTACTTC. The gene calls are TRBV14 and TRBJ2-7; 9 positions agree with TRBD1. After removal of 3 bases from V and 2 bases from J, the junction contained 5 bases not matched to a gene. The germline V gene has CDR1 SGHDN and CDR2 FVKESK. CDR3 length: 15 residues.